A selection of T cell receptor beta chains follows, all from one sample in a study of cytomegalovirus exposure and HLA in healthy donors. Assay: immunoSEQ multiplex PCR; the TCRdb copy retains only in-frame clones and omits some. This sample has 150,000 to 200,000 clones, with around 75% found just once. The sequencing input was PBMCs. These receptors all stem from a woman between 50 and 59 years old in good health and CMV-seropositive. CDR3s include the opening cysteine and the closing phenylalanine or tryptophan. D genes are given only for firm matches. Clone size is stated in some rows and not others, as once, few, many or a class when expanded.

clone size	CDR3 length	J gene	D gene	V gene	CDR3 protein	CDR3 DNA
NA	14	TRBJ2-1	NA	TRBV29-1	CSAVYGGDYNEQFF	TGCAGCGCTGTTTACGGGGGAGACTACAATGAGCAGTTCTTC
NA	17	TRBJ1-3	TRBD1	TRBV7-9	CASSPGFRDRTGNTIYF	TGTGCCAGCAGCCCAGGCTTTCGGGACAGAACTGGAAACACCATATATTTT
NA	16	TRBJ2-1	TRBD2	TRBV9	CASSIGTSGGYNEQFF	TGTGCCAGCAGCATTGGGACTAGCGGGGGATACAATGAGCAGTTCTTC
NA	15	TRBJ1-1	NA	TRBV11-2	CASSLERMGNTEAFF	TGTGCCAGCAGCTTAGAGAGGATGGGGAACACTGAAGCTTTCTTT
NA	15	TRBJ1-6	TRBD1	TRBV6-5	CASSRQGFDNSPLHF	TGTGCCAGCAGCAGACAGGGGTTCGACAATTCACCCCTCCACTTT
NA	12	TRBJ1-1	NA	TRBV2	CASSAGRTEAFF	TGTGCCAGCAGTGCCGGGAGAACTGAAGCTTTCTTT
NA	15	TRBJ1-4	NA	TRBV6-6	CASSYRQGGNEKLFF	TGTGCCAGCAGTTACAGGCAGGGCGGTAATGAAAAACTGTTTTTT
few	18	TRBJ2-6	TRBD1	TRBV2	CASSPRDRVWPGANVLTF	TGTGCCAGCAGCCCTCGGGACAGGGTTTGGCCTGGGGCCAACGTCCTGACTTTC
NA	17	TRBJ1-2	TRBD1	TRBV4-1	CASSQGTGGGLGYGYTF	TGCGCCAGCAGCCAAGGGACAGGGGGCGGTCTAGGGTATGGCTACACCTTC
NA	16	TRBJ1-1	TRBD1	TRBV5-4	CASSRPDRGQRGEAFF	TGTGCCAGCAGCCGCCCGGACAGGGGGCAACGGGGTGAAGCTTTCTTT
NA	12	TRBJ2-1	NA	TRBV5-6	CASSFSGTEQFF	TGTGCCAGCAGCTTTTCAGGAACTGAGCAGTTCTTC
NA	15	TRBJ1-3	NA	TRBV5-6	CASSLAPTSGNTIYF	TGTGCCAGCAGCTTGGCCCCGACATCTGGAAACACCATATATTTT
NA	12	TRBJ2-7	TRBD2	TRBV29-1	CSVGGGLNEQYF	TGCAGCGTGGGCGGGGGGCTAAACGAGCAGTACTTC
NA	13	TRBJ1-2	NA	TRBV6-1	CASSEQGKGGYTF	TGTGCCAGCAGTGAACAGGGAAAAGGTGGCTACACCTTC
NA	14	TRBJ2-7	TRBD1	TRBV5-6	CASSPGQVPYEQYF	TGTGCCAGCAGCCCGGGACAGGTCCCCTACGAGCAGTACTTC
NA	17	TRBJ1-3	NA	TRBV7-5	CVRSFGRTGITGNTIYF	TGTGTCAGAAGCTTTGGTCGGACAGGCATTACTGGAAACACCATATATTTT
NA	16	TRBJ2-7	TRBD1	TRBV4-1	CASSQAGDRPTYEQYF	TGCGCCAGCAGCCAAGCTGGGGACAGACCGACCTACGAGCAGTACTTC
NA	16	TRBJ2-2	NA	TRBV19	CASSGLAGINTGELFF	TGTGCCAGTAGTGGGCTCGCAGGGATCAACACCGGGGAGCTGTTTTTT
NA	14	TRBJ2-2	NA	TRBV5-1	CASSLDGGFGELFF	TGCGCCAGCAGCTTGGATGGGGGGTTCGGGGAGCTGTTTTTT
NA	15	TRBJ2-3	TRBD2	TRBV6-5	CASSWASGGLDTQYF	TGTGCCAGCAGTTGGGCTAGCGGGGGGCTGGATACGCAGTATTTT
few	14	TRBJ2-3	TRBD1	TRBV2	CATTGGLSTDTQYF	TGTGCCACGACAGGGGGCTTATCCACAGATACGCAGTATTTT
few	12	TRBJ2-7	NA	TRBV5-5	CASSVDSYEQYF	TGTGCCAGCAGCGTAGACAGCTACGAGCAGTACTTC
NA	16	TRBJ1-4	TRBD1	TRBV10-1	CASSDGTGGRREKLFF	TGCGCCAGCAGTGACGGGACAGGGGGCAGGCGTGAAAAACTGTTTTTT
NA	14	TRBJ1-2	NA	TRBV2	CASRTEGKGYGYTF	TGTGCCAGCAGGACTGAGGGAAAGGGATATGGCTACACCTTC
NA	17	TRBJ1-2	TRBD1	TRBV4-1	CASSQLRTGTTNYGYTF	TGCGCCAGCAGCCAATTGAGGACAGGGACCACTAACTATGGCTACACCTTC
few	13	TRBJ2-1	NA	TRBV5-1	CASRTDSYNEQFF	TGCGCCAGCAGGACGGACAGCTACAATGAGCAGTTCTTC
NA	13	TRBJ1-1	NA	TRBV10-1	CASSGQLNTEAFF	TGCGCCAGCAGTGGACAGCTGAACACTGAAGCTTTCTTT
NA	15	TRBJ1-6	TRBD1	TRBV2	CASSDRQGIFSPLHF	TGTGCCAGCAGTGACCGACAGGGGATTTTTTCACCCCTCCACTTT
NA	14	TRBJ1-6	NA	TRBV6-1	CASSEATVNSPLHF	TGTGCCAGCAGTGAAGCCACAGTTAATTCACCCCTCCACTTT
NA	12	TRBJ1-2	TRBD1	TRBV2	CASKGQGEENTF	TGTGCCAGCAAAGGACAGGGGGAGGAGAACACCTTC
NA	15	TRBJ2-2	NA	TRBV7-2	CASSSHQGITGELFF	TGTGCCAGCAGCTCACACCAGGGGATTACCGGGGAGCTGTTTTTT
NA	14	TRBJ1-2	TRBD1	TRBV2	CASSAQRTGGAYTF	TGTGCCAGCAGCGCTCAGCGGACAGGGGGCGCCTACACCTTC
few	13	TRBJ2-1	NA	TRBV30	CAWSEVTKNEQFF	TGTGCCTGGAGTGAGGTGACAAAGAATGAGCAGTTCTTC
NA	14	TRBJ2-5	NA	TRBV2	CASSDQRTQETQYF	TGTGCCAGCAGTGACCAGCGGACCCAAGAGACCCAGTACTTC
NA	13	TRBJ1-1	TRBD1	TRBV6-5	CASSLTGGTEAFF	TGTGCCAGCAGCCTCACAGGGGGAACTGAAGCTTTCTTT
NA	16	TRBJ2-6	NA	TRBV5-1	CASSSAPGAGANVLTF	TGCGCCAGCAGCTCAGCCCCAGGGGCAGGGGCCAACGTCCTGACTTTC
NA	15	TRBJ1-6	NA	TRBV5-6	CASSLERRNNSPLHF	TGTGCCAGCAGCTTGGAGCGACGTAATAATTCACCCCTCCACTTT
NA	16	TRBJ2-7	NA	TRBV5-1	CASSGLQGSNSYEQYF	TGCGCCAGCAGCGGGCTCCAGGGGAGCAACTCCTACGAGCAGTACTTC
NA	13	TRBJ1-1	TRBD1	TRBV7-9	CASSRQGNTEAFF	TGTGCCAGCAGCAGACAGGGGAACACTGAAGCTTTCTTT
NA	15	TRBJ1-6	TRBD1	TRBV18	CASSTDRSLYSPLHF	TGTGCCAGCTCAACGGACAGGAGCCTCTATTCACCCCTCCACTTT
NA	16	TRBJ2-7	NA	TRBV11-2	CASTLSGGPFPYEQYF	TGTGCCAGCACGCTATCAGGAGGGCCATTCCCCTACGAGCAGTACTTC
few	15	TRBJ2-3	TRBD2	TRBV6-1	CASSVTSGGADTQYF	TGTGCCAGCAGTGTGACTAGCGGGGGGGCAGATACGCAGTATTTT
few	15	TRBJ1-1	NA	TRBV6-5	CASSYGTARGTEAFF	TGTGCCAGCAGTTACGGGACGGCCAGGGGTACTGAAGCTTTCTTT
NA	16	TRBJ1-2	NA	TRBV5-1	CASSLDGDPDPAGYTF	TGCGCCAGCAGCTTGGACGGAGATCCTGATCCCGCTGGCTACACCTTC
NA	16	TRBJ1-4	NA	TRBV7-9	CASSPARAQHNEKLFF	TGTGCCAGCAGCCCCGCCAGGGCCCAACATAATGAAAAACTGTTTTTT
few	14	TRBJ1-1	NA	TRBV5-5	CASSLGSALTEAFF	TGTGCCAGCAGCTTGGGGTCAGCGCTCACTGAAGCTTTCTTT
few	14	TRBJ1-2	NA	TRBV19	CASSIKGTLDGYTF	TGTGCCAGTAGTATCAAAGGGACACTTGATGGCTACACCTTC
NA	13	TRBJ2-7	TRBD1	TRBV11-3	CASSRDRGSEQYF	TGTGCCAGCAGCCGCGACAGGGGTTCCGAGCAGTACTTC
NA	16	TRBJ2-5	NA	TRBV10-3	CAISETARDLPRAQYF	TGTGCCATCAGTGAGACGGCGAGAGATCTCCCCCGGGCCCAGTACTTC
NA	15	TRBJ1-5	TRBD1	TRBV5-1	CASSYDTGGNQPQHF	TGCGCCAGCAGCTATGACACAGGGGGCAATCAGCCCCAGCATTTT
NA	13	TRBJ1-1	NA	TRBV6-5	CASSYIYNTEAFF	TGTGCCAGCAGTTACATATATAACACTGAAGCTTTCTTT
once	16	TRBJ1-2	NA	TRBV7-9	CASSRLGGATGYGYTF	TGTGCCAGCAGCCGTCTAGGGGGGGCTACTGGCTATGGCTACACCTTC
few	14	TRBJ1-1	TRBD1	TRBV7-9	CASSLRQGWTEAFF	TGTGCCAGCAGCTTAAGACAGGGTTGGACTGAAGCTTTCTTT
NA	13	TRBJ1-2	NA	TRBV5-6	CASSLIRLYGYTF	TGTGCCAGCAGCTTGATTCGACTGTATGGCTACACCTTC